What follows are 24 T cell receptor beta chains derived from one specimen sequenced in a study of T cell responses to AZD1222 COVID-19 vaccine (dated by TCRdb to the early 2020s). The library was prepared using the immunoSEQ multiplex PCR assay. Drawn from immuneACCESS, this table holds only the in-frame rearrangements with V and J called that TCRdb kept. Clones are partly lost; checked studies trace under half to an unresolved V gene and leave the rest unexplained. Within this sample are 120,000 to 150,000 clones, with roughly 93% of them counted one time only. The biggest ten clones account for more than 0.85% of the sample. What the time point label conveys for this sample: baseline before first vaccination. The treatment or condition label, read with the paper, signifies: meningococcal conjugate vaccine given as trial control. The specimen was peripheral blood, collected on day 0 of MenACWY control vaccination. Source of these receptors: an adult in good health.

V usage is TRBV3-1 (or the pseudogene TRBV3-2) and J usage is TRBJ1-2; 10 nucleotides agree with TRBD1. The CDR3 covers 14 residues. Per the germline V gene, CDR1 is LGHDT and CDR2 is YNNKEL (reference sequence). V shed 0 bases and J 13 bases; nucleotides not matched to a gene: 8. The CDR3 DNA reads TGTGCCAGCAGCCAAGATTTGGGGACAGGGGCGTTCACCTTC. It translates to CASSQDLGTGAFTF.

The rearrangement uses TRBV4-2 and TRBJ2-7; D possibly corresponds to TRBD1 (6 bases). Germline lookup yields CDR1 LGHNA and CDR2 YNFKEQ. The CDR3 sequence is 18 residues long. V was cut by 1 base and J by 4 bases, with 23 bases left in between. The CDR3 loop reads CASSQVSTGYPTDYEQYF. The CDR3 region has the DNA TGTGCCAGCAGCCAAGTTAGTACAGGGTACCCCACAGATTACGAGCAGTACTTC.

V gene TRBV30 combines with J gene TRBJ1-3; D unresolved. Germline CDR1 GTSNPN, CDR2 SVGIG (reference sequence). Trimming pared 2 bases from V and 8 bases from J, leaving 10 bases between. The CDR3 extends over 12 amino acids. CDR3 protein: CAWSTSRYTIYF. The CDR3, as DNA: TGTGCCTGGAGTACCTCCCGGTACACCATATATTTT.

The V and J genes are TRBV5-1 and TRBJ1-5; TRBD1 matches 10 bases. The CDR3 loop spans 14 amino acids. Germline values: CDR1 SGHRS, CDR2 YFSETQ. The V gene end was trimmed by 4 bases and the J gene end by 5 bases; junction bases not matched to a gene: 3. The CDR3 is CASSPTGGYQPQHF. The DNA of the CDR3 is TGCGCCAGCAGCCCGACAGGGGGCTATCAGCCCCAGCATTTT.

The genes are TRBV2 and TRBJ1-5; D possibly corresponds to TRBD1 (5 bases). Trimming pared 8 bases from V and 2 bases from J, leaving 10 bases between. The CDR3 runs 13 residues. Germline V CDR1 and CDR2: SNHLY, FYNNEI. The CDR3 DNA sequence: TGTGCCAGCCAGGCAGGGCGCAATCAGCCCCAGCATTTT. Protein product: CASQAGRNQPQHF.

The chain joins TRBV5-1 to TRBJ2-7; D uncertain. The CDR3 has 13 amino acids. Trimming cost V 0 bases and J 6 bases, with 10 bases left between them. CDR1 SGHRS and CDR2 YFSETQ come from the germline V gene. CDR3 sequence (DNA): TGCGCCAGCAGCTTGGAGTGGATCAGCGAGCAGTACTTC. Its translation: CASSLEWISEQYF.

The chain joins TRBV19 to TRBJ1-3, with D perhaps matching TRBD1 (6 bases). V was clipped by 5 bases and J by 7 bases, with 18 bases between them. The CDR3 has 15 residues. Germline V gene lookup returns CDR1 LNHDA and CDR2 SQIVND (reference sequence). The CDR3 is CASSAGTNQRNTIYF. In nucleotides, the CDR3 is TGTGCCAGTAGTGCCGGGACAAACCAGAGGAACACCATATATTTT. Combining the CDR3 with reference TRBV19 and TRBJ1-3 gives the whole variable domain DGGITQSPKYLFRKEGQNVTLSCEQNLNHDAMYWYRQDPGQGLRLIYYSQIVNDFQKGDIAEGYSVSREKKESFPLTVTSAQKNPTAFYLCASSAGTNQRNTIYFGEGSWLTVV.

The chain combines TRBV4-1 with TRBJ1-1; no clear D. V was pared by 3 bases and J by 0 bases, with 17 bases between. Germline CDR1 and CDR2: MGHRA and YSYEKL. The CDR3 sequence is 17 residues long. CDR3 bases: TGCGCCAGCAGCCACGTGGATATGGGGTTTGTGAACACTGAAGCTTTCTTT. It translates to CASSHVDMGFVNTEAFF.

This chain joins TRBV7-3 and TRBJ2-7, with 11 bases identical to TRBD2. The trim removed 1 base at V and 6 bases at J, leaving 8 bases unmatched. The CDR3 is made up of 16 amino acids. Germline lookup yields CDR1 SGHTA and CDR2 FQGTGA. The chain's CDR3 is CASSLRSSGRTREQYF. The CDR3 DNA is TGTGCCAGCAGCTTAAGGTCTAGCGGGAGGACGCGCGAGCAGTACTTC. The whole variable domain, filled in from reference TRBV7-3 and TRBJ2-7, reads GAGVSQTPSNKVTEKGKYVELRCDPISGHTALYWYRQSLGQGPEFLIYFQGTGAADDSGLPNDRFFAVRPEGSVSTLKIQRTERGDSAVYLCASSLRSSGRTREQYFGPGTRLTVT.

CDR3 protein: CASSLGGGTEAFF. The CDR3 DNA reads TGTGCCAGCAGTTTAGGGGGCGGCACTGAAGCTTTCTTT. The V call is TRBV12-3 or TRBV12-4, the J call TRBJ1-1; D may be TRBD1 (5 bases). This CDR3 is 13 amino acids long. The V and J ends lost 1 base and 4 bases respectively, with 7 bases between them.

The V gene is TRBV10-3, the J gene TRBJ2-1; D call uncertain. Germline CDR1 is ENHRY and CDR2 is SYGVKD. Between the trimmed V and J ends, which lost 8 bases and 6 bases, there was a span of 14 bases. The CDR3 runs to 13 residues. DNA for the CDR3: TGTGCCATCGGCGGACCCAACCTCAATGAGCAGTTCTTC. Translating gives CAIGGPNLNEQFF.

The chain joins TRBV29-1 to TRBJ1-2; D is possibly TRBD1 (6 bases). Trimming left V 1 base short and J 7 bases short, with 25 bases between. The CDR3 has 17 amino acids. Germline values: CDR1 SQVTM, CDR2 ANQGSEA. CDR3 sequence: CSVEAEAGALGSAGYTF. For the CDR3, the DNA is TGCAGCGTTGAAGCAGAGGCAGGGGCGTTGGGATCTGCTGGCTACACCTTC. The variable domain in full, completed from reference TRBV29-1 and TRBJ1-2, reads SAVISQKPSRDICQRGTSLTIQCQVDSQVTMMFWYRQQPGQSLTLIATANQGSEATYESGFVIDKFPISRPNLTFSTLTVSNMSPEDSSIYLCSVEAEAGALGSAGYTFGSGTRLTVV.

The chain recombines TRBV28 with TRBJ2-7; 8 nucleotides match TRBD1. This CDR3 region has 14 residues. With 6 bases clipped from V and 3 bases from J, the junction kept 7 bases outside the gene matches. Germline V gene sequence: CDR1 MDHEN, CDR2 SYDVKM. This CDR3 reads CASSTDREYYEQYF. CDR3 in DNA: TGTGCCAGCAGCACGGACAGGGAATACTACGAGCAGTACTTC.

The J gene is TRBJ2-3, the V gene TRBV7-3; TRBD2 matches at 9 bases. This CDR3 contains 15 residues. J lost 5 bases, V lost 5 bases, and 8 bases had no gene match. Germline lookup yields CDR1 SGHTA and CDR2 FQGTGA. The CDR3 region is CASSPPGGGVDTQYF. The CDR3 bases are TGTGCCAGCAGCCCGCCGGGCGGGGGGGTAGATACGCAGTATTTT.

CDR3 sequence: CASSLEGQAYNQPQHF. CDR3 in DNA: TGTGCCAGCAGCTTAGAAGGACAGGCCTACAATCAGCCCCAGCATTTT. V is TRBV7-8 and J is TRBJ1-5; 7 nucleotides align to TRBD1. This CDR3 has 16 amino acids. CDR1 and CDR2 (germline): SGHVS, FQNEAQ. The trim removed 1 base at V and 3 bases at J, leaving 6 bases unmatched.

CDR3 sequence: CASSPRGTGNANYGYTF. The CDR3, as DNA: TGTGCCAGCAGCCCAAGGGGTACAGGAAATGCTAACTATGGCTACACCTTC. V gene TRBV27 combines with J gene TRBJ1-2; D is possibly TRBD1 (5 bases). Germline-derived CDR1 and CDR2 are MNHEY and SMNVEV (reference sequence). The CDR3 extends over 17 amino acids. The V end lost 6 bases, the J end lost 0 bases, and 20 bases lay between the germline ends.

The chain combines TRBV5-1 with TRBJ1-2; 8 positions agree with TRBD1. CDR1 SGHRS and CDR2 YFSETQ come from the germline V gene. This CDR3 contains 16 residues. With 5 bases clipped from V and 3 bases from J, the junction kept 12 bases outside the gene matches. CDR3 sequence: CASRLYGQGRDYGYTF. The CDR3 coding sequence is TGCGCCAGCAGATTATACGGACAGGGTCGGGACTATGGCTACACCTTC.

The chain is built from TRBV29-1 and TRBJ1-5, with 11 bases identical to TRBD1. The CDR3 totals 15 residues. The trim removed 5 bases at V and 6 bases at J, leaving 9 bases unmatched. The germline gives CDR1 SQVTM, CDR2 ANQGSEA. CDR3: CSVPWTGGRAQPQHF. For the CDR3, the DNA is TGCAGCGTTCCCTGGACAGGGGGCCGCGCTCAGCCCCAGCATTTT.

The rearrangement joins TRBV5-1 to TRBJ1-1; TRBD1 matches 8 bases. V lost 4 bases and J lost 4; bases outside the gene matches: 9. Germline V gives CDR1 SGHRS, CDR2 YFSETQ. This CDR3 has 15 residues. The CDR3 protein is CASSLSGQAGTEAFF. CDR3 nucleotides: TGCGCCAGCAGCCTTTCGGGACAGGCGGGCACTGAAGCTTTCTTT.

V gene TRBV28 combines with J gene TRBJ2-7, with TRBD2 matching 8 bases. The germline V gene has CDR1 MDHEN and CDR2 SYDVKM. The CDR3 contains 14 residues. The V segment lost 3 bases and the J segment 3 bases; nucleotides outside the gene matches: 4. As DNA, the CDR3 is TGTGCCAGCAGTTTCAGCGGGAGTGGCTACGAGCAGTACTTC. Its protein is CASSFSGSGYEQYF.

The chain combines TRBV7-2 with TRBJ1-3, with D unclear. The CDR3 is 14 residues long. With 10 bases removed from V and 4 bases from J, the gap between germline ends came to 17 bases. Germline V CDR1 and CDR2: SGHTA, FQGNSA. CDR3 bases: TGTGCCACGGGTCCCTCGGGCATGGGAAACACCATATATTTT. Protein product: CATGPSGMGNTIYF.

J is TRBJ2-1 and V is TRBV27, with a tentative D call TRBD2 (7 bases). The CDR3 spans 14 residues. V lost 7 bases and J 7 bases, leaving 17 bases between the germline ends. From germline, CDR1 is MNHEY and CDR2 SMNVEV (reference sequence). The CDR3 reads CASTSGGPRNEQFF. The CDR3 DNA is TGTGCCAGCACGTCCGGGGGGCCTCGGAATGAGCAGTTCTTC.

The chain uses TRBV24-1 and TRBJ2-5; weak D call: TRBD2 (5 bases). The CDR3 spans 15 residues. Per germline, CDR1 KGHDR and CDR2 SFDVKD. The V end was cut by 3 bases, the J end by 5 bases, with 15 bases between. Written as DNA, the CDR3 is TGTGCCACCAGTGATCCACGTGGGTCGGGGGAGACCCAGTACTTC. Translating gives CATSDPRGSGETQYF.

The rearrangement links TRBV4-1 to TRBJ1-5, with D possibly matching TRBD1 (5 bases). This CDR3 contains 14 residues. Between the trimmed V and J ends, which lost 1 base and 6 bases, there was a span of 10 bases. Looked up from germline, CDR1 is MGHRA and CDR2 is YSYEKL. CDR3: CASSQAGQAQPQHF. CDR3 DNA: TGCGCCAGCAGCCAAGCGGGGCAGGCTCAGCCCCAGCATTTT.